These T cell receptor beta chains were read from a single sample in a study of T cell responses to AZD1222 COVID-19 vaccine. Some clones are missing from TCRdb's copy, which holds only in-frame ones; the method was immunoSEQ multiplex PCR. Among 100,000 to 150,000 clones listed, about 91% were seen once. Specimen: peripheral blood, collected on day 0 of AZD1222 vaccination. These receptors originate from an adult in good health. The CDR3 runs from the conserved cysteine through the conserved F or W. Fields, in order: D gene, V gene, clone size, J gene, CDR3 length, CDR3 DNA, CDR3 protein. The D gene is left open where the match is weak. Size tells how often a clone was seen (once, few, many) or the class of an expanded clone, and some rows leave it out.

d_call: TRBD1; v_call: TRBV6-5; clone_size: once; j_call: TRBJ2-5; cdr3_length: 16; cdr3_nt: TGTGCCAGCAGTTCCGTTAGGGACAGTTACCAAGAGACCCAGTACTTC; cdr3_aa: CASSSVRDSYQETQYF
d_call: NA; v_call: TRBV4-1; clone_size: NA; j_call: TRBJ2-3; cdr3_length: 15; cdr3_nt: TGCGCCAGCAGTCAGGGCCTTTCGCCCACAGATACGCAGTATTTT; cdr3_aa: CASSQGLSPTDTQYF
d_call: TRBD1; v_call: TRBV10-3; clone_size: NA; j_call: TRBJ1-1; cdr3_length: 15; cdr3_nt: TGTGCCATCAGTGGAACCGGGACAGATAACACTGAAGCTTTCTTT; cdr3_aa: CAISGTGTDNTEAFF
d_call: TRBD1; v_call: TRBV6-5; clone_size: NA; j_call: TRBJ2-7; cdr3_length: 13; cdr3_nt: TGTGCCAGCAGGGGGACAGGGCCCCACGAGCAGTACTTC; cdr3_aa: CASRGTGPHEQYF
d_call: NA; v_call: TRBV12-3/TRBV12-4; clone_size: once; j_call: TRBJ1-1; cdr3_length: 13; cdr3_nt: TGTGCCAGCAGTCCTCCCTCTTCCCACCGGGCTTTCTTT; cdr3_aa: CASSPPSSHRAFF
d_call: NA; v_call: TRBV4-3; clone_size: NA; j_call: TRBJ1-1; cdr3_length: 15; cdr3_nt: TGCGCCAGCAGCCAAGATACGATCTGGGGGACTGAAGCTTTCTTT; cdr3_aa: CASSQDTIWGTEAFF
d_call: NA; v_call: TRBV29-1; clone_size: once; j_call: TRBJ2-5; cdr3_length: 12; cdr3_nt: TGCAGCGTTGATTTGTCACGGGGGACCCAGTACTTC; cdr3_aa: CSVDLSRGTQYF
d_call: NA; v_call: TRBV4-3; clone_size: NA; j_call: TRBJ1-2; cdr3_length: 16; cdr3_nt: TGCGCCAGCAGCGTGGGTTTTTCGCTGGCCGGAGATGGCTACACCTTC; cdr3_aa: CASSVGFSLAGDGYTF
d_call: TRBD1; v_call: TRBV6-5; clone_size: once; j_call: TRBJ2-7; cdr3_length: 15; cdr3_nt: TGTGCCAGCAGTAGACGACAGGGGGTTCCCTACGAGCAGTACTTC; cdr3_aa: CASSRRQGVPYEQYF
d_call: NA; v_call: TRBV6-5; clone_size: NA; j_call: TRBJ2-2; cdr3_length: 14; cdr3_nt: TGTGCCAGCAGGCAGGCGGCGAACACCGGGGAGCTGTTTTTT; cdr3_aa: CASRQAANTGELFF
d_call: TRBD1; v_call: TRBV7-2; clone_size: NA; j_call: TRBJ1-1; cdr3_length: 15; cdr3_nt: TGTGCCAGCAGCGAACCGGGACAGGGGAACACTGAAGCTTTCTTT; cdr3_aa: CASSEPGQGNTEAFF
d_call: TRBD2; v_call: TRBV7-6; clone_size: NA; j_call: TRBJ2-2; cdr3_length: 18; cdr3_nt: TGTGCCAGCAGCTTAGGTCAACTAGCGGGGGACAGCACCGGGGAGCTGTTTTTT; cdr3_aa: CASSLGQLAGDSTGELFF
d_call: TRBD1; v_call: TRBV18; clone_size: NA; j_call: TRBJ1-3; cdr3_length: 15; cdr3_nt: TGTGCCAGCGCCACCGACAGGGGCTCTGGAAACACCATATATTTT; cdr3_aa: CASATDRGSGNTIYF
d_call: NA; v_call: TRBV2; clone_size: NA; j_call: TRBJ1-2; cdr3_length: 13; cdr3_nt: TGTGCCAGCAGACCGGACAGAATGGATGGCTACACCTTC; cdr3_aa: CASRPDRMDGYTF
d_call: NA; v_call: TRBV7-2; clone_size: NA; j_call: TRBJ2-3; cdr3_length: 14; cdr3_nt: TGTGCCAGCAGCATTAGTGAGGGCACAGATACGCAGTATTTT; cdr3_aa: CASSISEGTDTQYF
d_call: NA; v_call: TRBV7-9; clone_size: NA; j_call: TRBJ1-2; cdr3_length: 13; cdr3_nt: TGTGCCAGCAGCTTTGGCACAGACGATGGCTACACCTTC; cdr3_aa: CASSFGTDDGYTF
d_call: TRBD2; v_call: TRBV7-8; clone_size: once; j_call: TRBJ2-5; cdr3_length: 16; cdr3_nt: TGTGCCAGCAGCCGAGTAGCGGGGGGGCATCAAGAGACCCAGTACTTC; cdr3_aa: CASSRVAGGHQETQYF
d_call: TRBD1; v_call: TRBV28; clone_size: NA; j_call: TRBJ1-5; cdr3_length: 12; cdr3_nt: TGTGGGACAGGGAATGGCAATCAGCCCCAGCATTTT; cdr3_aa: CGTGNGNQPQHF
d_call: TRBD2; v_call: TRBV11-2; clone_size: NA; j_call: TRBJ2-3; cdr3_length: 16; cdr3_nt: TGTGCCAGCAGCTTAGGCTCTAGCGGGGGAACAGATACGCAGTATTTT; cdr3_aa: CASSLGSSGGTDTQYF
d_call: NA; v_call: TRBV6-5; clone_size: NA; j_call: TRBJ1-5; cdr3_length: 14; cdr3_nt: TGTGCCAGCATCTTGGACCCTAGCAATCAGCCCCAGCATTTT; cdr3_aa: CASILDPSNQPQHF
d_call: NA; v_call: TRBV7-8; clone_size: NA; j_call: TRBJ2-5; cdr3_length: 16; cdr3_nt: TGTGCCAGCAGCTTAGGGGACCCCAGCTTCCAAGAGACCCAGTACTTC; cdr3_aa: CASSLGDPSFQETQYF
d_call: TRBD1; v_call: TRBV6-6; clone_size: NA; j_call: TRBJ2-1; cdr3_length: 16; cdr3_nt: TGTGCCAGCAGTAAGACAGGGTCCAGCTCCTACAATGAGCAGTTCTTC; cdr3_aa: CASSKTGSSSYNEQFF
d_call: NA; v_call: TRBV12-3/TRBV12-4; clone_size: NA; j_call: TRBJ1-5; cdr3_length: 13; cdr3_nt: TGTGCCAGCCGAGGGGGGGGTACTCAGCCCCAGCATTTT; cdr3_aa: CASRGGGTQPQHF
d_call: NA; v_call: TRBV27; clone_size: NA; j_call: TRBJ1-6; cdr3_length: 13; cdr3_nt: TGTGCCAGCAGTTTGGGCATTAATTCACCCCTCCACTTT; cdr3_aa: CASSLGINSPLHF
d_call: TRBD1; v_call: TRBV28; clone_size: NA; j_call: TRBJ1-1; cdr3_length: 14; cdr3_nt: TGTGCCAGCAGTATGACAGGGGTAGCCACTGAAGCTTTCTTT; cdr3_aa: CASSMTGVATEAFF
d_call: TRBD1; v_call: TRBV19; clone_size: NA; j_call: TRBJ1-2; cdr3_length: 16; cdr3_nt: TGTGCCAGTAGGGAAACCGGGACAGGGGGCTCCTATGGCTACACCTTC; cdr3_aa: CASRETGTGGSYGYTF
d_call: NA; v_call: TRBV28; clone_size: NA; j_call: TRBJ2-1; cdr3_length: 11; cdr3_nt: TGTGCCAGCAGTTTATTCCATGAGCAGTTCTTC; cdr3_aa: CASSLFHEQFF
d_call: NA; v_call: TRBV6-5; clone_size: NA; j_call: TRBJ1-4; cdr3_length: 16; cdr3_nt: TGTGCCAGCAGTTACTCGAATCCAGGGTTGGATGAAAAACTGTTTTTT; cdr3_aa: CASSYSNPGLDEKLFF